This T cell receptor (beta chain) is from a study of beta chain features in type 1 diabetes (dated by TCRdb to 2016 to 2019). Regarding the research as a whole: Patients and healthy donors did not differ in mean age, gender distribution, total cell number or subset yield. A total of some 100,000,000 sorted cells were examined across all samples, and the number of cells per subset was strongly correlated with RNA yield. In the study, recently diagnosed type 1 diabetes patients and matched healthy donors were compared on the TCRB repertoires of their sorted circulating CD4+ T cell subsets. Naive and central memory subsets were obtained from all 30 or so donors, but regulatory and stem cell-like memory subsets were isolated from only 8 patients and about 8 healthy donors.

Overall results and qualifications from the work: In all four CD4+ subsets, TCRB CDR3 length was moderately but significantly shorter in type 1 diabetes patients. Because cDNA was sequenced instead of genomic DNA, activated cells with high expression could be over-represented, although the groups did not differ in activation or CD3 levels. Naive, central memory and regulatory TCRB repertoires appeared to be more alike among patients than among healthy donors. Because the HLA sub-analyses included only small numbers of individuals, any influence of HLA type on TCRB rearrangement was left unresolved. Shorter templates might be favored by PCR, yet because patient and control samples were amplified and corrected together, any such skew would affect both groups equally. At VDJ recombination sites, type 1 diabetes patients had fewer insertions and more deleted nucleotides, which implies abnormalities in thymic rearrangement.

V has 5 bases trimmed and J has 5 bases trimmed; junction bases matching no gene number 10. Measured from the cysteine to the phenylalanine, the CDR3 is 16 residues long. This entry keeps only the CDR3 DNA: 48 bases, framed from base 1. Sequences MNHEY (CDR1) and SMNVEV (CDR2) are obtained from the germline V gene (reference sequence). From each donor, a single peripheral blood sample of approximately 0.11 L on average was drawn into heparinised tubes. Using a panel that included CD45RO, CCR7, CD25, CD127, CD95 and CD27, naive, central memory, regulatory and stem cell-like memory CD4+ T cells were sorted on a BD FACSAria II. A purity above 98% was achieved for all sorted populations. PBMCs were isolated right away by Lymphoprep density gradient centrifugation and were stained directly, without culture. To minimize batch effects, samples were stained and sorted in pairs, one healthy donor with one patient per experiment.

The entire isolated RNA was reverse transcribed using the High Capacity cDNA Reverse Transcription Kit, and thus expressed TCRB transcripts were sequenced. Naive, central memory and regulatory T cell samples underwent deep immunoSEQ sequencing, averaging approximately 3.5 million total reads per sample. Sorted cells were lysed in RLT buffer and RNA was extracted with DNase-treated RNeasy Micro or Mini kits, depending on cell number. Each cell subset was processed on its own to prevent cross-contamination, while patient and healthy donor samples were processed together. The immunoSEQ multiplex PCR was used to amplify TCRB sequences from cDNA, yielding 87-bp fragments that span the CDR3 region. Amplicons were sequenced on the Illumina HiSeq platform. For the original study's pipeline: PCR bias was corrected computationally using synthetic template baselines, and reads within Hamming distance 2 were collapsed, with unmergeable singletons discarded. Reads were aligned to IMGT to assign V, D and J genes, CDR3 length, and insertions or deletions at six rearrangement sites. Within each subset, clonotype counts were normalized to sorted cell number, after which true diversity and Gini coefficients were computed with the tcR R package. The overlap coefficient, calculated on TCRB nucleotide sequences, was used to measure repertoire sharing. As stored in TCRdb, this immuneACCESS dataset retains in-frame rearrangements with V and J assigned. A fraction of the clones does not appear; measured against another copy, unresolved V genes explain less than half of the discrepancy, and the remainder lacks a known reason. V, J and clone size are those of that table, while D and trimming were read from the DNA. Present in this sample are 300,000 to 350,000 clones, around 13% of which were seen just once. The ten most abundant clones make up 6.7% of the sample.

This clone was seen repeatedly, ten times or more. Its antigen has not been determined. No base qualities exist here, and no much larger clone lies one base off it. The sequence joins TRBV27 to TRBJ2-4; TRBD2 lines up with 9 middle nucleotides. Sequencing was carried out using central memory CD4+ T cells from blood. This TCR came from a man aged 30 to 39 in good health. The nucleotides read TGTGCCAGCAGTCAAGTAGCGGGAGTGGTTGAAAACATTCAGTACTTC. Its translation reads: CASSQVAGVVENIQYF.